This T cell receptor beta chain is from a study of a mutant IDH1 vaccine in newly diagnosed glioma. For the study at large: Beginning 4-6 weeks after radiotherapy alone, or with temozolomide cycles, vaccination took place. Visit V12 happened at week 35; visit V13 happened at week 47.

Using immunoSEQ multiplex PCR, the repertoire was profiled, and TCRdb retains in-frame clones only, with some absent. The profile covers tens of thousands of clones, with roughly 76% appearing a single time and about 4.9% taken by the ten largest. The time point is: week 35, safety follow-up. The content of each vaccine dose was 300 ug of mutant IDH1 20-mer peptide, and topical imiquimod accompanied it. At weeks 1, 3, 5, 7, 11, 15, 19 and 23, patients received a vaccination, eight in all. A note on this clone: What it binds is unknown.

From germline, CDR1 is MNHEY and CDR2 SMNVEV (reference sequence). There are 16 residues in the CDR3. V dropped 2 bases and J dropped 2 bases, with 14 bases sitting between them. The gene calls are TRBV27 and TRBJ2-3, with D tentatively TRBD1 or TRBD2 (6 bases each). This sequence originates from a man in his forties with glioma. The starting material was PBMCs, obtained from a glioma patient whose treatment included an IDH1 peptide vaccine. CDR3 loop: CASSLSPGAHTDTQYF. In nucleotides, the CDR3 is TGTGCCAGCAGTTTAAGTCCGGGGGCGCACACAGATACGCAGTATTTT.